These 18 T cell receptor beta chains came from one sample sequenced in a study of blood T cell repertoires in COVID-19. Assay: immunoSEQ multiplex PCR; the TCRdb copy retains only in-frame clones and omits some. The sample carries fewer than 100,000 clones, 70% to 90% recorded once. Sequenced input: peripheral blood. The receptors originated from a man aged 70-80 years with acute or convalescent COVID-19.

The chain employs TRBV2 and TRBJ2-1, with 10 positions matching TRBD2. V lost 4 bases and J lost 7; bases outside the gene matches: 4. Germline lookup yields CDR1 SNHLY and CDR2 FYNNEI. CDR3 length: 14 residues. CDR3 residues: CASSVLAGRNEQFF. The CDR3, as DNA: TGTGCCAGCAGTGTACTAGCGGGGCGGAATGAGCAGTTCTTC.

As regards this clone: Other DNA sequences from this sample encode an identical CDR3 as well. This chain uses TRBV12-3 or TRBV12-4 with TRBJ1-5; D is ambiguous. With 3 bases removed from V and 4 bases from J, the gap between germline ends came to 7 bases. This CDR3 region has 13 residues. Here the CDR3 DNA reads TGTGCCAGCAGTTTGACCGGGAATCAGCCCCAGCATTTT. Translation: CASSLTGNQPQHF.

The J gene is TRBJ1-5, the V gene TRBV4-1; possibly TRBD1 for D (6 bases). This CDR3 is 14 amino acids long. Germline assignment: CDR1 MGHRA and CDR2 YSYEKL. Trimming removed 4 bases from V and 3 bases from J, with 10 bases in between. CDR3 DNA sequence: TGCGCCAGCAGCCCCCGGGACAACAATCAGCCCCAGCATTTT. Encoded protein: CASSPRDNNQPQHF.

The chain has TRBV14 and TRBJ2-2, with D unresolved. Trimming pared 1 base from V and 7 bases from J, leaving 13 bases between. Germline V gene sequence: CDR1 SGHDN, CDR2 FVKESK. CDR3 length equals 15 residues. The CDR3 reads CASSQVGSPGGELFF. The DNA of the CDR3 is TGTGCCAGCAGCCAAGTGGGTAGCCCCGGCGGGGAGCTGTTTTTT. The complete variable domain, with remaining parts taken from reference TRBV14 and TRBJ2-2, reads EAGVTQFPSHSVIEKGQTVTLRCDPISGHDNLYWYRRVMGKEIKFLLHFVKESKQDESGMPNNRFLAERTGGTYSTLKVQPAELEDSGVYFCASSQVGSPGGELFFGEGSRLTVL.

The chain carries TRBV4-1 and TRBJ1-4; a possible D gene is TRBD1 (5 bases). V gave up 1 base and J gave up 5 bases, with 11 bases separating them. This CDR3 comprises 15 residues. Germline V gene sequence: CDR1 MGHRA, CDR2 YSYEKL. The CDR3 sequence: CASSQGWSGNEKLFF. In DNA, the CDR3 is TGCGCCAGCAGCCAAGGATGGTCAGGGAATGAAAAACTGTTTTTT.

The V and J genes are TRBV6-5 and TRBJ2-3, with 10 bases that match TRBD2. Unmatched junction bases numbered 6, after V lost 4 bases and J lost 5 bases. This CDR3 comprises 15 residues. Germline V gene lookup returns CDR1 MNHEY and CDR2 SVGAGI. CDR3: CASSLAGGQEDTQYF. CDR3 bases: TGTGCCAGCAGTTTAGCGGGGGGCCAAGAAGATACGCAGTATTTT.

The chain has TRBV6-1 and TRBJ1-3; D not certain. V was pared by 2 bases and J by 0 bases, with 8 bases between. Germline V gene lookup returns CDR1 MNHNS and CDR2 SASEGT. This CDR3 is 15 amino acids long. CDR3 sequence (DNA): TGTGCCAGCAGTGAAAATGGGCCCTCTGGAAACACCATATATTTT. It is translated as CASSENGPSGNTIYF.

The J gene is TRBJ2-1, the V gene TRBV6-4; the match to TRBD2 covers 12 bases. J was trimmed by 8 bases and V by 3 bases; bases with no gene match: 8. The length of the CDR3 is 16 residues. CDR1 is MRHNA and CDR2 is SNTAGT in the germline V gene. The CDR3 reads CASSDESSGGAHEQFF. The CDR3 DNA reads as TGTGCCAGCAGTGATGAGTCTAGCGGGGGGGCCCATGAGCAGTTCTTC.

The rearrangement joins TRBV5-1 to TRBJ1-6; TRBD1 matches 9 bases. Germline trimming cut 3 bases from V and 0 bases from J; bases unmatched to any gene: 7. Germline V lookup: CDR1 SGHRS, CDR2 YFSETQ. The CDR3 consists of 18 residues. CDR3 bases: TGCGCCAGCAGCTCGAGGACAGGGGCGAGCTCCTATAATTCACCCCTCCACTTT. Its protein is CASSSRTGASSYNSPLHF.

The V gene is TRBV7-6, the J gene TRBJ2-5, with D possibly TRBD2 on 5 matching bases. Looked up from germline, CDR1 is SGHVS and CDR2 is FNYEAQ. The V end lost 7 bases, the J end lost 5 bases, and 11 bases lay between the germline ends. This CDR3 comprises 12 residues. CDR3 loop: CASTSERETQYF. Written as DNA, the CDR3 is TGTGCCAGCACCAGTGAGCGGGAGACCCAGTACTTC.

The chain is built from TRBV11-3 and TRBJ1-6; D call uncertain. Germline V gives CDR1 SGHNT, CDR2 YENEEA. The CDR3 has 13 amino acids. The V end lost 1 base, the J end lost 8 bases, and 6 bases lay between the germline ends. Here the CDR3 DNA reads TGTGCCAGCAGCTTAGTCGCAGATTCACCCCTCCACTTT. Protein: CASSLVADSPLHF.

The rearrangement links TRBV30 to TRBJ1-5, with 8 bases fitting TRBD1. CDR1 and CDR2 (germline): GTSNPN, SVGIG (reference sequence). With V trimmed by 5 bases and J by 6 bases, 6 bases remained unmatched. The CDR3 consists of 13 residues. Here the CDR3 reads CAWEGQAGQPQHF. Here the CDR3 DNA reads TGTGCCTGGGAGGGACAGGCCGGTCAGCCCCAGCATTTT.

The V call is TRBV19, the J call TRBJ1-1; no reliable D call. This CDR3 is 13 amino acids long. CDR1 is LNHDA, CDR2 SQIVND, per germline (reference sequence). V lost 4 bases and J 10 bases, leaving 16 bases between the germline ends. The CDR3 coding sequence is TGTGCCAGTAGTACTGGGAGAGGGAAGGTAGCTTTCTTT. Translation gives CASSTGRGKVAFF.

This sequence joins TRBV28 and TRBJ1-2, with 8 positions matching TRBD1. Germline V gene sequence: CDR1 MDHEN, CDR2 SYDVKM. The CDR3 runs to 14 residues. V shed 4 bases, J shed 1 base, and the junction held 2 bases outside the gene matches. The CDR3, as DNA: TGTGCCAGCAGTTCAGGGGGCATTAACTATGGCTACACCTTC. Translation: CASSSGGINYGYTF.

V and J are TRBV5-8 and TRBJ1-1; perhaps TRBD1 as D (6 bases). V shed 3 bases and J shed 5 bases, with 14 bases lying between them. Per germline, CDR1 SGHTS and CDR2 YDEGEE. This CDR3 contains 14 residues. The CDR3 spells CASSSLQGWTEAFF. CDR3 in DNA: TGTGCCAGCAGCTCTCTACAGGGCTGGACTGAAGCTTTCTTT.

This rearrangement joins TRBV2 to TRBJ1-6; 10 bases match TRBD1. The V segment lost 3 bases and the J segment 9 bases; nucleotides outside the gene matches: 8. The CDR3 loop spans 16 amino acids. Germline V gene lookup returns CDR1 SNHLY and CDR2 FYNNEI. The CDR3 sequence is CASSDARQGASSPLHF. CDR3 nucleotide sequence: TGTGCCAGCAGTGACGCTAGACAGGGGGCAAGTTCACCCCTCCACTTT.

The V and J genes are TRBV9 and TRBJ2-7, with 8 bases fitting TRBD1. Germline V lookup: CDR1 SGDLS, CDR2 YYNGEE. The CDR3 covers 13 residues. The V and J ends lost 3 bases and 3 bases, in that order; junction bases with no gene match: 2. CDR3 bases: TGTGCCAGCAGCGATGGACAGGGCTACGAGCAGTACTTC. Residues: CASSDGQGYEQYF.

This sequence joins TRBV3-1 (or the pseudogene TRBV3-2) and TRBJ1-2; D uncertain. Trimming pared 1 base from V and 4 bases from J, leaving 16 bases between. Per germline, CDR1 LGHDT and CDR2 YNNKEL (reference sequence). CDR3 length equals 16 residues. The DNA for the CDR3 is TGTGCCAGCAGCCAAGGAACTCGAGATATACCCTATGGCTACACCTTC. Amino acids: CASSQGTRDIPYGYTF.